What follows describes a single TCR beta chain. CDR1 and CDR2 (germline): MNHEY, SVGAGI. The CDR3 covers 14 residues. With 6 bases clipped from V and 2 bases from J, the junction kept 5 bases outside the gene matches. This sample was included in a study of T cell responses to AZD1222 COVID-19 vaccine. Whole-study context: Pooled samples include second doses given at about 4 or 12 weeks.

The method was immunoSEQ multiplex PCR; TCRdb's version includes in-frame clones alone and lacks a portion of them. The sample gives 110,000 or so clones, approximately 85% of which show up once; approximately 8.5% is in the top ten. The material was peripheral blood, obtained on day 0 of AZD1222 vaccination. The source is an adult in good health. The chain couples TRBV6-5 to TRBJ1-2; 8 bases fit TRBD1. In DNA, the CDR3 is TGTGCCAGCAGCCGACAGGGGAGGAACTATGGCTACACCTTC. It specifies CASSRQGRNYGYTF.